These T cell receptor beta chains were read from a single sample in a study of blood T cell repertoires in COVID-19. Produced via immunoSEQ multiplex PCR; TCRdb's table is partial and in-frame only. The repertoire has 200,000 to 250,000 clones, about 82% of them found once; the top ten carry about 9.4%. Specimen: peripheral blood. The receptor source for this set is a woman of 80 years or more with acute or convalescent COVID-19. Both conserved end residues are part of each CDR3. A D gene is named only where the DNA matches it firmly. Clone size is stated in some rows and not others, as once, few, many or a class when expanded.

d_call	clone_size	v_call	j_call	cdr3_nt	cdr3_aa
-	-	TRBV28	TRBJ1-3	TGTGCCAGCAGTTTCCAGGGTAATGGAAACACCATATATTTT	CASSFQGNGNTIYF
TRBD2	few	TRBV7-2	TRBJ2-3	TGTGCCAGCAGCCTTCAGCGGGGGAAGGCGGATACGCAGTATTTT	CASSLQRGKADTQYF
TRBD1	-	TRBV6-5	TRBJ1-2	TGTGCCAGCAGTCGGGTAAGACAGGGCCGTGGCTACACCTTC	CASSRVRQGRGYTF
TRBD1	-	TRBV30	TRBJ2-1	TGTGCCTGGAGTGAGATAGGACAGGGATACAATGAGCAGTTCTTC	CAWSEIGQGYNEQFF
TRBD2	-	TRBV7-6	TRBJ2-3	TGTGCCAGCAGCCTGCTTCGGGGGGGCACAGATACGCAGTATTTT	CASSLLRGGTDTQYF
TRBD2	-	TRBV5-1	TRBJ2-3	TGCGCCAGCAGCGCAGGGACTAGCGGAGGGGGTACACTGGATACGCAGTATTTT	CASSAGTSGGGTLDTQYF
TRBD2	-	TRBV6-5	TRBJ2-7	TGTGCCAGCAGTTACTCTCTAGCGGGCGTCTCCTACGAGCAGTACTTC	CASSYSLAGVSYEQYF
-	-	TRBV7-2	TRBJ1-2	TGTGCCAGCAGCCCGCCCGGGGACTTGTATGGCTACACCTTC	CASSPPGDLYGYTF
-	-	TRBV27	TRBJ2-1	TGTGCCAGCAGTTTAGAACTAGTTCCGGGCGATGAGCAGTTCTTC	CASSLELVPGDEQFF
TRBD1	-	TRBV6-2/TRBV6-3	TRBJ2-3	TGTGCCAGCAGTACGGCAGACAGGGGTGGCACAGATACGCAGTATTTT	CASSTADRGGTDTQYF
-	-	TRBV10-1	TRBJ1-1	TGCGCCAGCAGTGAGCTCACTGAAGCTTTCTTT	CASSELTEAFF